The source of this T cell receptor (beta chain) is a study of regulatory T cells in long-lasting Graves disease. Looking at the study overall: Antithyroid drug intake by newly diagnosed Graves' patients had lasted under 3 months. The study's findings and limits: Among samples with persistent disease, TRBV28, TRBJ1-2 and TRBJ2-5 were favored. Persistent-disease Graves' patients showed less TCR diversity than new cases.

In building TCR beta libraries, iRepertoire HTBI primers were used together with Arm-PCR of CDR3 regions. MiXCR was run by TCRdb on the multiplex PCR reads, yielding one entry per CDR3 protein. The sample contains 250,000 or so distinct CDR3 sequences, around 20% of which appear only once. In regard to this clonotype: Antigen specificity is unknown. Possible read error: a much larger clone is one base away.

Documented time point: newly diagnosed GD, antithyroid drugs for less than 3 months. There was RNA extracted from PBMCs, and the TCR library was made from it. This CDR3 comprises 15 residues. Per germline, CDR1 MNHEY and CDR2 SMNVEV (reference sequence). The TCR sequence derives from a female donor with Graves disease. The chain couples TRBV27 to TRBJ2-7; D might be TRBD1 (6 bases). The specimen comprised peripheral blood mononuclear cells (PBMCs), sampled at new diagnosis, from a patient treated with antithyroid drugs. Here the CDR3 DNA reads TGTGCCAGCAGTTTGTCACCCCCAGGGGTGGGGGAGCCGTACTTC. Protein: CASSLSPPGVGEPYF.